This TCR beta chain was sequenced during a study of CD8 T cells in ankylosing spondylitis. Study conclusions and caveats: Clones tied to disease were said to be significantly enriched in matched ankylosing spondylitis synovial fluid.

This clonotype showed up many times. Antigen specificity is unknown. V lost 0 bases, J lost 8 bases, and 8 bases stayed unmatched. This CDR3 region has 15 residues. CDR1 LGHDT and CDR2 YNNKEL come from the germline V gene (reference sequence). Quantitative molecular-barcoded 5'-RACE generated the TCR beta libraries. TCRdb reanalysed the 5' RACE reads using MiXCR and keeps one entry per CDR3 protein. Among about 240,000 distinct CDR3 sequences listed, around 10% were seen once. The chain couples TRBV3-1 to TRBJ1-1; TRBD1 matches at 8 bases. Sequenced: blood, either unsorted or a sorted T cell fraction (not recorded which). The sequence was obtained from a male donor with ankylosing spondylitis or in good health (not recorded which). CDR3 bases: TGTGCCAGCAGCCAAGAACCAGGGGGCGCGGGGGAAGCTTTCTTT. Its translation is CASSQEPGGAGEAFF.